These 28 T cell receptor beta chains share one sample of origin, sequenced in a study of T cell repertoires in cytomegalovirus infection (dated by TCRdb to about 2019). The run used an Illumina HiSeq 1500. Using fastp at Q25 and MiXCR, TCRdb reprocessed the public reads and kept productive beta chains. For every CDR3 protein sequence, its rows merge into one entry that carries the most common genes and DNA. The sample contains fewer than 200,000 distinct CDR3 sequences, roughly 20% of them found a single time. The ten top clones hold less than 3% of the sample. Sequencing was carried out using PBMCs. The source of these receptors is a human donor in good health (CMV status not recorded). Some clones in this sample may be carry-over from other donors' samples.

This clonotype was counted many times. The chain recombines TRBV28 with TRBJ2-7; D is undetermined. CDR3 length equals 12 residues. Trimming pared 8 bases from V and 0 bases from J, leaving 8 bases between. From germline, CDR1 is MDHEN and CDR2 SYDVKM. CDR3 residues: CASGVFSYEQYF. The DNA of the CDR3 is TGTGCCAGCGGGGTTTTCTCCTACGAGCAGTACTTC.

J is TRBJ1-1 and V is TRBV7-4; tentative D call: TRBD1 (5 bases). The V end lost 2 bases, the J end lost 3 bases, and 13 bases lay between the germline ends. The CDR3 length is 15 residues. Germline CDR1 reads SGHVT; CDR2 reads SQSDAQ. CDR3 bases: TGTGCCAGCAGCTTACCCCGGGGGGGGTACACTGAAGCTTTCTTT. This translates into CASSLPRGGYTEAFF.

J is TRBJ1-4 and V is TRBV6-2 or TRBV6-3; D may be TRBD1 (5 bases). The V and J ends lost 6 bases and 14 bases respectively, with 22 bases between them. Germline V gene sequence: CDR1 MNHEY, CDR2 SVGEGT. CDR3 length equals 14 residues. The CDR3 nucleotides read TGTGCCAGCAGACCCCACCGGGACCAAGGACTGCTGTTTTTT. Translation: CASRPHRDQGLLFF.

The CDR3 nucleotides read TGCAGTGCTGTAATAGCCGGCACAGATACGCAGTATTTT. Translation gives CSAVIAGTDTQYF. The chain carries TRBV20-1 and TRBJ2-3; no reliable D call. V was trimmed by 5 bases and J by 1 base, leaving 10 bases between them. Germline V lookup: CDR1 DFQATT, CDR2 SNEGSKA (reference sequence). The CDR3 totals 13 residues.

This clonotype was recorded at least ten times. CDR3 DNA: TGTGCCAGCAGCCTAGGGAGCGGGAGACCCGCTTTCTTC. Translated, it gives CASSLGSGRPAFF. The gene calls are TRBV7-2 and TRBJ2-1; 8 bases agree with TRBD2. V trimming: 5 bases; J trimming: 16 bases; junction bases outside the gene matches: 13. CDR3 length: 13 residues. Germline V lookup: CDR1 SGHTA, CDR2 FQGNSA.

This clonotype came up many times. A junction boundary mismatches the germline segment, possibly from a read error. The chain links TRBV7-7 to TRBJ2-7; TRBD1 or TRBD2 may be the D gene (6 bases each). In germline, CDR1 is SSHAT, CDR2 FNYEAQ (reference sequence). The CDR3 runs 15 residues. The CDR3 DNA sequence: TGTGCTAGCAGCGCCGGGACACCCGGGGGCAGCGAGCAGTACTTC. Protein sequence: CASSAGTPGGSEQYF.

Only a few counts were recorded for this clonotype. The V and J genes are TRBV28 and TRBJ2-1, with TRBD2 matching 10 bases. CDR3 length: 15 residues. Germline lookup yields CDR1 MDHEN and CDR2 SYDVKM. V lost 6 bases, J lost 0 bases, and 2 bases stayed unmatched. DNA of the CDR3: TGTGCCAGCAGCACTAGCGGGAACTCCTACAATGAGCAGTTCTTC. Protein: CASSTSGNSYNEQFF. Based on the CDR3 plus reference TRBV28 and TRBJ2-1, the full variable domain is DVKVTQSSRYLVKRTGEKVFLECVQDMDHENMFWYRQDPGLGLRLIYFSYDVKMKEKGDIPEGYSVSREKKERFSLILESASTNQTSMYLCASSTSGNSYNEQFFGPGTRLTVL.

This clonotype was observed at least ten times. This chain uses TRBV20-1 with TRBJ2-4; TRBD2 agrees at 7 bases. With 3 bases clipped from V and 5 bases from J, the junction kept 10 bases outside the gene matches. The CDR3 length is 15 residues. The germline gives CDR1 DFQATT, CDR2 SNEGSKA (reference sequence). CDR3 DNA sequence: TGCAGTGCTAGGAAGGCGGGGCTAGCGGAAAACATTCAGTACTTC. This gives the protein CSARKAGLAENIQYF.

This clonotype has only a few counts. Here the CDR3 reads CASANRPFPAFF. In DNA, the CDR3 is TGTGCCAGCGCTAACCGGCCTTTTCCGGCTTTCTTT. The chain links TRBV6-1 to TRBJ1-1; D is undetermined. Germline V gene lookup returns CDR1 MNHNS and CDR2 SASEGT. There are 12 residues in the CDR3. The germline V and J ends were trimmed by 8 bases and 11 bases, with 18 bases remaining between them.

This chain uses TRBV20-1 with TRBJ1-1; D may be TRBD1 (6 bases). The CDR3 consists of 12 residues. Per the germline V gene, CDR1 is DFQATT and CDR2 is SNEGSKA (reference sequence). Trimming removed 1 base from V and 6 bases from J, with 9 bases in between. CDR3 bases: TGCAGTGCTAGAGGATGGACAGCTGAAGCTTTCTTT. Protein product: CSARGWTAEAFF.

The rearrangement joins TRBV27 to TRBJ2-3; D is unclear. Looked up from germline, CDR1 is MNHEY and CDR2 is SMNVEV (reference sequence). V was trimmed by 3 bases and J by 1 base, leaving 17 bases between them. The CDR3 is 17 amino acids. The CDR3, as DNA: TGTGCCAGCAGTTTGATTAGGAGCCCCCAGGGCACAGATACGCAGTATTTT. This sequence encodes CASSLIRSPQGTDTQYF.

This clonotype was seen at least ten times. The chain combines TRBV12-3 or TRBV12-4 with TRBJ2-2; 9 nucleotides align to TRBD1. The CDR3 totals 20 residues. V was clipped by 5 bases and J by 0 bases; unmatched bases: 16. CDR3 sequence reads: CASSPLNRGLIPSNTGELFF. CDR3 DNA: TGTGCCAGCAGTCCCCTAAACAGGGGGCTAATACCTTCGAACACCGGGGAGCTGTTTTTT.

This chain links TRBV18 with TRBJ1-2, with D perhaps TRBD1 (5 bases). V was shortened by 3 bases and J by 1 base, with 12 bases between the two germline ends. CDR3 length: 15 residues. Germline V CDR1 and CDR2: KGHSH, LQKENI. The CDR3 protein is CASSPGDGFNYGYTF. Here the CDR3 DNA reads TGTGCCAGCTCACCGGGGGACGGATTTAACTATGGCTACACCTTC.

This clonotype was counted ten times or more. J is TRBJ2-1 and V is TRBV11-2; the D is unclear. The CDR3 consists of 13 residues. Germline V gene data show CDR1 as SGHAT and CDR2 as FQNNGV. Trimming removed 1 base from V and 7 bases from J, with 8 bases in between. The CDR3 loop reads CASSLGMGNEQFF. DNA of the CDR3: TGTGCCAGCAGCTTAGGAATGGGGAATGAGCAGTTCTTC.

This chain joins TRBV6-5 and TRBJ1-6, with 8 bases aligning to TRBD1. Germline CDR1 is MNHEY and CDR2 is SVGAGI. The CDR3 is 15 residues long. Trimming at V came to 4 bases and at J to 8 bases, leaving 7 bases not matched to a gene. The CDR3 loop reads CASSFTGTGHSPLHF. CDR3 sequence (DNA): TGTGCCAGCAGTTTCACCGGGACAGGTCATTCACCCCTCCACTTT.

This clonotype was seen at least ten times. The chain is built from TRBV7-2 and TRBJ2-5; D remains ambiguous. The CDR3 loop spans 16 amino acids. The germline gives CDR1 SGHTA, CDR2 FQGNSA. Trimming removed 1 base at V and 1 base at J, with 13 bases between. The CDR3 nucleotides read TGTGCCAGCAGCTTAGAGGGAAGGAGAACCCAAGAGACCCAGTACTTC. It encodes CASSLEGRRTQETQYF.

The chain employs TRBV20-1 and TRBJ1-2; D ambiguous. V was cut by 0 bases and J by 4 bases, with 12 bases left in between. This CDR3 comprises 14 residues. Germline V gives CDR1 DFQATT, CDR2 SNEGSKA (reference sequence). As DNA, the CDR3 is TGCAGTGCTAGAGATTCGAGGGTCCTCTATGGCTACACCTTC. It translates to CSARDSRVLYGYTF.

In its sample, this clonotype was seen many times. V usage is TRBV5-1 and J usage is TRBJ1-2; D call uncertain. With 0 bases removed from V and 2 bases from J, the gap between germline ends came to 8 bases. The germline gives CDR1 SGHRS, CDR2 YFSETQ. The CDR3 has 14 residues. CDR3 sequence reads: CASSLGENNYGYTF. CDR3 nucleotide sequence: TGCGCCAGCAGCTTGGGGGAGAACAACTATGGCTACACCTTC.

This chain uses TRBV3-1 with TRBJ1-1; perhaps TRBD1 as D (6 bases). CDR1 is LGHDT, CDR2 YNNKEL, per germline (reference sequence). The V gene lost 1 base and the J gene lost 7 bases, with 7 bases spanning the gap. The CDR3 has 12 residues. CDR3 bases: TGTGCCAGCAGCCAAGCACAGGGTGAAGCTTTCTTT. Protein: CASSQAQGEAFF.

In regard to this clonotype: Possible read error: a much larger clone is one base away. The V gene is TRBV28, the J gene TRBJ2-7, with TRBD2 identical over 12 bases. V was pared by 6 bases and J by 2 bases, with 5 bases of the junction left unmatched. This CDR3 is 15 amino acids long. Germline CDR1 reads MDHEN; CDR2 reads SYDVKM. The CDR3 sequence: CASRLGLAGTYEQYF. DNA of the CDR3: TGTGCCAGCAGGCTCGGACTAGCGGGGACCTACGAGCAGTACTTC.

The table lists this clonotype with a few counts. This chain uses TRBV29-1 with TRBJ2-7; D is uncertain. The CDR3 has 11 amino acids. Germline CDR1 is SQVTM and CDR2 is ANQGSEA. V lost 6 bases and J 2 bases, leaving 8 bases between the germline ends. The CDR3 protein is CSVAGAYEQYF. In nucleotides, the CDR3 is TGCAGCGTCGCCGGCGCCTACGAGCAGTACTTC.

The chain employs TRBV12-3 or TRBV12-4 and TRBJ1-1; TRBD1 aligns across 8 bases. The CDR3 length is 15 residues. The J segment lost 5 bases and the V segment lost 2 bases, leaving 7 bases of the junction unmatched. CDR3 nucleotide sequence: TGTGCCAGCAGTTTAAGGTCCAGGGGGCAAACTGAAGCTTTCTTT. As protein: CASSLRSRGQTEAFF.

The CDR3, as DNA: TGCAGTGCCCAACCACATACAGGGGGAACTGAAGCTTTCTTT. This translates into CSAQPHTGGTEAFF. The rearrangement joins TRBV20-1 to TRBJ1-1, with 8 bases identical to TRBD1. The V and J ends lost 6 bases and 5 bases, in that order; junction bases with no gene match: 11. Germline V CDR1 and CDR2: DFQATT, SNEGSKA (reference sequence). This CDR3 spans 14 amino acids.

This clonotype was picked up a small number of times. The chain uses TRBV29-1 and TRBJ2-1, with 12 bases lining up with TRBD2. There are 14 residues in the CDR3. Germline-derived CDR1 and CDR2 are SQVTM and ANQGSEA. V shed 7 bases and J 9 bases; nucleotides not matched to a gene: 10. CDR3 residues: CSERLAGVAGEQFF. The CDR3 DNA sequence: TGCAGCGAGAGACTAGCGGGAGTAGCTGGTGAGCAGTTCTTC.

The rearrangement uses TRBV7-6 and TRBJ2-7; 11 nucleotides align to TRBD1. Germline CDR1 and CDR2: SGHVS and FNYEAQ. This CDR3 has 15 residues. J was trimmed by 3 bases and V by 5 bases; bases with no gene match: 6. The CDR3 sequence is CASSRGTGGSYEQYF. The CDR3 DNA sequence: TGTGCCAGCAGCCGCGGGACAGGGGGTAGCTACGAGCAGTACTTC.

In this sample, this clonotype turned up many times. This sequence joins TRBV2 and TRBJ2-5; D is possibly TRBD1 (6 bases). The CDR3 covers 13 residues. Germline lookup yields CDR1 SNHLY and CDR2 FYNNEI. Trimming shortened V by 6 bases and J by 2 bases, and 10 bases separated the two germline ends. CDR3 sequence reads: CASRGQLQETQYF. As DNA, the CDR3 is TGTGCCAGCAGAGGACAGTTGCAAGAGACCCAGTACTTC.

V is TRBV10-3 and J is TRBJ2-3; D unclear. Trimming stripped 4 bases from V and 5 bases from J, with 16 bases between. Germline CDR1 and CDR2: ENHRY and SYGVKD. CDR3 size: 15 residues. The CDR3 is CAISGQGPVVDTQYF. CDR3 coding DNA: TGTGCCATCAGTGGGCAAGGCCCCGTGGTAGATACGCAGTATTTT.

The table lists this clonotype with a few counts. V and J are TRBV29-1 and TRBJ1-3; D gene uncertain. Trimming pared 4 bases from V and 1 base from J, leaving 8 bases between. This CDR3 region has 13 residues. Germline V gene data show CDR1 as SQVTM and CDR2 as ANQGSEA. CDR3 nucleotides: TGCAGCGTTGCATGGAGTTCTGGAAACACCATATATTTT. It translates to CSVAWSSGNTIYF.